This T cell receptor (beta chain) was recovered during a study of control samples from healthy donors and cancer patients. Sequencing used immunoSEQ multiplex PCR; TCRdb keeps in-frame clones, though not all of them. The data show some 100,000 clones, more than 85% seen once. Germline CDR1 SGHNT, CDR2 YENEEA. V shed 5 bases, J shed 3 bases, and the junction held 12 bases outside the gene matches. The CDR3 extends over 16 amino acids. The sequencing sample was made of blood. The V call is TRBV11-3, the J call TRBJ1-1; 7 bases match TRBD1. This sequence originates from a man younger than 40 in good health. In DNA form, the CDR3 reads TGTGCCAGCAGCCCTAGTGGAGCAGGGGGACACACTGAAGCTTTCTTT. This translates into CASSPSGAGGHTEAFF.